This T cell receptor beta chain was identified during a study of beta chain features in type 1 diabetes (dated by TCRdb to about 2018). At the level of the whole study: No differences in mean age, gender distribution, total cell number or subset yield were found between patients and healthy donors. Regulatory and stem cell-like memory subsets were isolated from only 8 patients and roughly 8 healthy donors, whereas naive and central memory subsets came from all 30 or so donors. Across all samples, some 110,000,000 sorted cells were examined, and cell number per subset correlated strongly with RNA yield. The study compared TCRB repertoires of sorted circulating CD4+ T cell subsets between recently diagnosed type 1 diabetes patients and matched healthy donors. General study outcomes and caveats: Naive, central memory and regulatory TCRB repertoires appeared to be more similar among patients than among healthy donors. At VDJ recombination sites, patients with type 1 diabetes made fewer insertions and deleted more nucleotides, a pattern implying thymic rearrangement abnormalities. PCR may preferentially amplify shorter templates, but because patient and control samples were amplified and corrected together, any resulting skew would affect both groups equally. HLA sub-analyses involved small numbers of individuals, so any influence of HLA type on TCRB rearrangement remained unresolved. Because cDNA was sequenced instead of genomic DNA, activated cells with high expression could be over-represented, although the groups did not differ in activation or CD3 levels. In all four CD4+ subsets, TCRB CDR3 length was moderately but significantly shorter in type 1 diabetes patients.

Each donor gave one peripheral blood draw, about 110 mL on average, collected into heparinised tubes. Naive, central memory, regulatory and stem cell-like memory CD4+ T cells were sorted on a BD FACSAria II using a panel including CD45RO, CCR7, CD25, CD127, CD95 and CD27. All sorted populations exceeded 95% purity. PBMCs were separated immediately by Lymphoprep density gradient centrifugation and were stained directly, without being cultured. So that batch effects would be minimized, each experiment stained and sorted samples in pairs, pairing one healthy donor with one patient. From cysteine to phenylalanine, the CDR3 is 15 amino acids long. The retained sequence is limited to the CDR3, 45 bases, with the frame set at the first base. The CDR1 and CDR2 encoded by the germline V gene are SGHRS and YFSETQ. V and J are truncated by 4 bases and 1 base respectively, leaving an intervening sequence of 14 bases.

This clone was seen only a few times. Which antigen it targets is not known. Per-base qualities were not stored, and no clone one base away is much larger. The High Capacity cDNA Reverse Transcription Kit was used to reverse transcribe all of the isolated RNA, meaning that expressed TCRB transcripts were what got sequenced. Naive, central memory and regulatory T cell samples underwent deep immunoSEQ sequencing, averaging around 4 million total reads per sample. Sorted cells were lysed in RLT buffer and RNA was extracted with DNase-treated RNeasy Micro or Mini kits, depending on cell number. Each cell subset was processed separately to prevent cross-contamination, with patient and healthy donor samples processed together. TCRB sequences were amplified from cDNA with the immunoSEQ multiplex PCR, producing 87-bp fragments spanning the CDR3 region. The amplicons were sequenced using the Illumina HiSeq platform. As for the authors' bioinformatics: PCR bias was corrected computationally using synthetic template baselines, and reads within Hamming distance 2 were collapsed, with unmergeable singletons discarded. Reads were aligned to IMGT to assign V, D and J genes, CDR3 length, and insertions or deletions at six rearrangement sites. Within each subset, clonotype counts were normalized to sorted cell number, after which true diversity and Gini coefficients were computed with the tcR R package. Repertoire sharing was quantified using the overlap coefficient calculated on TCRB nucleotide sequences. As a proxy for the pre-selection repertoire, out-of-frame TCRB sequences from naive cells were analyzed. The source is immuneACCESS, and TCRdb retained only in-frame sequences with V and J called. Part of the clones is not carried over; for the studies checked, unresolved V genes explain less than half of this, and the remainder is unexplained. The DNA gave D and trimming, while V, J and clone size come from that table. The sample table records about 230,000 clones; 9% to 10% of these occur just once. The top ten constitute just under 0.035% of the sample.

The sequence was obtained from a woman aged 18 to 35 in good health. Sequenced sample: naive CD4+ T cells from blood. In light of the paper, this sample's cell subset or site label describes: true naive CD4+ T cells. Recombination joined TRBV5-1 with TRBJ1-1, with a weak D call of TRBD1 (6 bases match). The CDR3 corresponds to CASSAQGPENTEAFF. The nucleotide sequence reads TGCGCCAGCAGCGCACAGGGACCGGAGAACACTGAAGCTTTCTTT.